This T cell receptor beta chain was observed in a study of blood T cell repertoires in COVID-19 (dated by TCRdb to 2018 to 2020). About the study as a whole: Samples covering the acute and convalescent phases of COVID-19 were provided by collaborators in the United States, Italy and Spain. The prospective study material was composed of cDNA or gDNA derived from T cells, B-cell-depleted T cells, or PBMCs. The dataset comprised deeply sampled blood TCRbeta repertoires from subjects exposed to, actively infected with, or recovered from COVID-19. The repertoires were released in a freely available public database intended as a resource for research on the immune response to SARS-CoV-2. Samples were obtained from the ongoing ImmuneRACE study (first 160 participants) and from 950 to 1,500 subjects provided by 6 global collaborators. A de-identified subject ID, COVID-19 status, age in years and sex were almost always included in the sample metadata. HLA class I and class II types, where available, came from metadata supplied by the sample provider rather than from assay-based typing.

Participants in the prospective study were enrolled through a virtual design, were aged roughly 18 to 90 years, and lived in under 25 United States geographic areas. To assign participants to cohorts, the prospective study relied on clinical history that participants themselves reported in a screening survey and a study questionnaire. Recovered participants in ImmuneRACE Cohort 3 were defined as having two consecutive negative NP/OP PCR tests, clearance from a healthcare professional, or resolution of symptoms. Each participant in the prospective study had whole blood, serum and a nasopharyngeal or oropharyngeal swab collected by mobile phlebotomists. Participants in the prospective study had the option to provide additional blood draws and questionnaires over a 2-month period. Before DNA extraction, blood samples from the prospective study were shipped at room temperature or frozen. TCRbeta CDR3 regions were amplified from genomic DNA by means of the immunoSEQ Assay, a bias-controlled multiplex PCR. The authors processed their data as follows. The number of nucleated cells in each sample was estimated from the amplification of reference gene primers within the assay. To quantify the absolute abundance of each unique TCRbeta CDR3 rearrangement, sequence reads were collapsed and filtered. For each sample, productive Simpson clonality was calculated by taking the square root of Simpson's diversity index across productive rearrangements. Entries here come from immuneACCESS through TCRdb and include only in-frame sequences with V and J called. Some clones fail to appear in such tables; in the studies checked, an unresolved V gene covers under half of the shortfall, and the cause of the remainder is unknown. That table furnishes V, J and clone size, whereas the DNA furnished D and trimming. The sample table contains under 450,000 clones; only one count was recorded for around 87% of them. The top ten clonotypes cover around 1.3% of the sample.

A word on this clone: This receptor's antigen is unknown. Nothing much larger sits one base from this clone, and base qualities are not available.

Per the germline V gene, MNHEY is the CDR1 and SVGAGI is the CDR2. The CDR3, from cysteine to phenylalanine, totals 16 residues. The CDR3 DNA has 48 bases and is translated from base 1. Trimming leaves V shorter by 3 bases and J shorter by 2 bases, with the junction holding 6 bases beyond the gene matches. Paper-wide results and their limitations: Clinical and demographic metadata were provided uncurated, with the amount varying by source and participant.

The sequenced material came from PBMCs or T cells enriched from blood (not recorded which). This sequence uses TRBV6-5 and TRBJ2-2; the junction holds 7 bases that match TRBD1. The clonotype comes from a man younger than 45 who had recovered from COVID-19. The CDR3 amino acid sequence is: CASSYLSGGNTGELFF. The sequenced DNA: TGTGCCAGCAGTTATCTCTCAGGGGGAAACACCGGGGAGCTGTTTTTT.